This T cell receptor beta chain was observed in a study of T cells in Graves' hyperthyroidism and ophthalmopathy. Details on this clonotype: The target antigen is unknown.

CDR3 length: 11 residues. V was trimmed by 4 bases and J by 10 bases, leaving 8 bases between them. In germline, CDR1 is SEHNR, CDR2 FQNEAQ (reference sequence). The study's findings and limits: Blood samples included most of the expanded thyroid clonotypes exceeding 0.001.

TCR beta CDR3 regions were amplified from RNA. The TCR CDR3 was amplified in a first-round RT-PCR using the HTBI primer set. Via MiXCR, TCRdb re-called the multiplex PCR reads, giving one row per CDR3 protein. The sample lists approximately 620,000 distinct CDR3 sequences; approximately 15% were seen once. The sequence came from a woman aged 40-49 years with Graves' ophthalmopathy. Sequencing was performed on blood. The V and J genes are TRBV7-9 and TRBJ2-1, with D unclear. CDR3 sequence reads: CASSSPREQFF. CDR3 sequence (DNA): TGTGCCAGCAGCTCCCCTCGAGAGCAGTTCTTC.